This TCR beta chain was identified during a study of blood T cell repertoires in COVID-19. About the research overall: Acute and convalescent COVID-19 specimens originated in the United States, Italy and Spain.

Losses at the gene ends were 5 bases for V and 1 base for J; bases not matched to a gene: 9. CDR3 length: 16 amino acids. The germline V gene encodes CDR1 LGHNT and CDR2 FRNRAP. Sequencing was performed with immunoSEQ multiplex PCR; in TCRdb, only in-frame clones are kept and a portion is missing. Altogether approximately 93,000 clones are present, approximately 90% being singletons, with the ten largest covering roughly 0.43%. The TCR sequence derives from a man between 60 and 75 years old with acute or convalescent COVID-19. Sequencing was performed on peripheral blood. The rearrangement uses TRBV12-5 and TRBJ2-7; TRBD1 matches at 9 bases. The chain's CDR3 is CASGGTPGQGSYEQYF. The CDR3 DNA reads TGTGCTAGTGGTGGAACTCCGGGACAGGGTTCCTACGAGCAGTACTTC. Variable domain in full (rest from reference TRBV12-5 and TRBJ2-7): DARVTQTPRHKVTEMGQEVTMRCQPILGHNTVFWYRQTMMQGLELLAYFRNRAPLDDSGMPKDRFSAEMPDATLATLKIQPSEPRDSAVYFCASGGTPGQGSYEQYFGPGTRLTVT.